The text below deals with one T cell receptor (beta chain). The source of the sample is a study of shared clonotypes between healthy human individuals. There are 17 residues in the CDR3. V was pared by 3 bases and J by 0 bases, with 9 bases of the junction left unmatched. Looked up from germline, CDR1 is LGHNA and CDR2 is YNFKEQ. Clones were sequenced by immunoSEQ multiplex PCR, and TCRdb holds only the in-frame ones, with some missing. The table lists about 2.3 million clones, just under 95% of them singletons. The receptor was derived from a man between 18 and 35 years old in good health. Some clones in this sample may be carry-over from other donors' samples. The rearrangement uses TRBV4-2 and TRBJ2-7, with 9 bases that match TRBD1. The sequencing sample was made of naive CD4+ T cells from PBMCs. The sample's subset: CD45RA+ positively selected. The CDR3 DNA reads as TGTGCCAGCAGCCACCTCCCTTCGGGACAGGGCTCCTACGAGCAGTACTTC. Translating gives CASSHLPSGQGSYEQYF.